The clone carrying this TCR beta chain was recorded a few times. Its matching antigen is unknown. The sample originates from a study of T-cell memory formation after mild COVID-19. Employing constant-segment primers, 5'RACE generated TCR alpha and TCR beta cDNA libraries bearing sample barcodes and UMIs. Each CDR3 protein gets one entry after TCRdb re-called the 5' RACE reads with MiXCR. The sample gives around 370,000 distinct CDR3 sequences, around 21% of which show up once; 12% is in the top ten. Study results and limitations: The second-wave clones peaking on day 37 were not confirmed as SARS-CoV-2-specific. Contracting CD4+ clones lay largely in CM and EM, with CD8+ ones residing in EMRA.

Trimming removed 6 bases at V and 4 bases at J, with 12 bases between. The germline V gene encodes CDR1 SQVTM and CDR2 ANQGSEA. The CDR3 sequence is 12 residues long. The sequence was collected from an adult woman who had mild COVID-19 (a few samples of this study predate the infection). Cell type and time point are not known. J is TRBJ1-1 and V is TRBV29-1; a possible D gene is TRBD1 (6 bases). The sequenced sample was PBMCs or a T cell subset sorted from them (not recorded which). CDR3 in DNA: TGCAGCGTAAACAGGGAGGGCACTGAAGCTTTCTTT. Translation: CSVNREGTEAFF. The full variable domain, rest sourced from reference TRBV29-1 and TRBJ1-1, is SAVISQKPSRDICQRGTSLTIQCQVDSQVTMMFWYRQQPGQSLTLIATANQGSEATYESGFVIDKFPISRPNLTFSTLTVSNMSPEDSSIYLCSVNREGTEAFFGQGTRLTVV.